The clone carrying this T cell receptor beta chain was seen once. This record belongs to a study of cytomegalovirus exposure and HLA in healthy donors. This PCR relied on a set of 60 Vbeta primers and 13 Jbeta primers. Sequencing was performed with immunoSEQ multiplex PCR; in TCRdb, only in-frame clones are kept and a portion is missing. Among about 190,000 clones listed, around 77% were seen once. The sample taken for sequencing was PBMCs. This TCR derives from a woman younger than 35 in good health and CMV-seronegative.

The CDR3 reads CASSLSREFGQIVSYNEQFF. CDR3 nucleotide sequence: TGTGCCAGCAGTTTAAGCAGGGAATTCGGGCAGATAGTCTCCTACAATGAGCAGTTCTTC. This rearrangement joins TRBV28 to TRBJ2-1; D may be TRBD1 (5 bases). Germline V gene lookup returns CDR1 MDHEN and CDR2 SYDVKM. The CDR3 sequence is 20 residues long. V lost 2 bases and J 0 bases, leaving 23 bases between the germline ends.